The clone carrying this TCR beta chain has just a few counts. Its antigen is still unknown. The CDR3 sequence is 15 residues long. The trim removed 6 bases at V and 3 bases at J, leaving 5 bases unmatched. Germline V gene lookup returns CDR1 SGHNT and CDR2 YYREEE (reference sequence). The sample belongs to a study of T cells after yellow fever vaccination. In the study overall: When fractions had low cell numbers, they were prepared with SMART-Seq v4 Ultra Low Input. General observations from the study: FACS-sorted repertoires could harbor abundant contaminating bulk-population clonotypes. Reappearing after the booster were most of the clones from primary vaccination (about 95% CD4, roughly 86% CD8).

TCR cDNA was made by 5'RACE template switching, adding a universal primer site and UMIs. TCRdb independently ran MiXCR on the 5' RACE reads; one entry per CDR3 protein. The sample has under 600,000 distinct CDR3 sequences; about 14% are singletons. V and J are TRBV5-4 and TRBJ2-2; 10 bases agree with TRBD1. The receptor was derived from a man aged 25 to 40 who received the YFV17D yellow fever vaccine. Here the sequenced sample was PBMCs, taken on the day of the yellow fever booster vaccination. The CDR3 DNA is TGTGCCAGCACCACCGGACAGGGGGACACCGGGGAGCTGTTTTTT. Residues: CASTTGQGDTGELFF.